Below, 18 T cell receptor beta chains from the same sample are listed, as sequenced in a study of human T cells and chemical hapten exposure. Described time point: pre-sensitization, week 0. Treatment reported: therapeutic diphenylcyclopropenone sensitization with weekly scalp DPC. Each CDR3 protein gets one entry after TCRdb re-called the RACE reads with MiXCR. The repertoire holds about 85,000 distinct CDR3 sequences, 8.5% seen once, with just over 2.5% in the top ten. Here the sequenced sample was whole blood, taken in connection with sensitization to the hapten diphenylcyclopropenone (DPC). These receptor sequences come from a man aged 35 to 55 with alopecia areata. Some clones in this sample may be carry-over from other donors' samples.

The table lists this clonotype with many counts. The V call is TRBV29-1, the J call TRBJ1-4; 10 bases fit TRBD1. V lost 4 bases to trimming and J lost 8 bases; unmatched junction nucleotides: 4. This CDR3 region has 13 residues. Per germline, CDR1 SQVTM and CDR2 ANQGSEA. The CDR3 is CSVGDRGGEKLFF. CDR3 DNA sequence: TGCAGCGTTGGGGACAGGGGAGGAGAAAAACTGTTTTTT.

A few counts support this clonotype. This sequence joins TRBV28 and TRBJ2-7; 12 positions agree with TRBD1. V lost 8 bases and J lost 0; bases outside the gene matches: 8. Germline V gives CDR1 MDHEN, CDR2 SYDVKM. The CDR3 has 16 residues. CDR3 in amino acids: CASGPSGQGASYEQYV. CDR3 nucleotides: TGTGCCAGCGGACCATCGGGACAGGGGGCCTCCTACGAGCAGTACGTC.

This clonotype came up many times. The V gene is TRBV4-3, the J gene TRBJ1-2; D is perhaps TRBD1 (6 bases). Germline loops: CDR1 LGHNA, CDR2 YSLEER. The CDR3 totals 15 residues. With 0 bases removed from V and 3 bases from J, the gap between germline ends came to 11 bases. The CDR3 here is CASSQDMDRHYGYTF. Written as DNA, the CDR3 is TGCGCCAGCAGCCAAGATATGGACAGACACTATGGCTACACCTTC.

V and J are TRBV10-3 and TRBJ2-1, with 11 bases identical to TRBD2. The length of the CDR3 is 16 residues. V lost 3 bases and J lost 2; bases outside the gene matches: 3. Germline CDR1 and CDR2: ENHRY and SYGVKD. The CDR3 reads CAISDKGLAAYNEQFF. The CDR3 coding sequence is TGTGCCATCAGTGATAAGGGACTAGCGGCCTACAATGAGCAGTTCTTC.

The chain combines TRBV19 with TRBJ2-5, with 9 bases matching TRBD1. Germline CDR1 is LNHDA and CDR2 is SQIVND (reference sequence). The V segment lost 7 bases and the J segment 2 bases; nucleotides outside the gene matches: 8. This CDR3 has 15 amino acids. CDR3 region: CASKLGQGEQETQYF. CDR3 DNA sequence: TGTGCCAGTAAATTGGGACAGGGTGAACAAGAGACCCAGTACTTC.

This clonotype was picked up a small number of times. CDR3 in DNA: TGTGCCAGCAGTTCCCCGGGACTGGGCTACGAGCAGTACGTC. Translation: CASSSPGLGYEQYV. This chain connects TRBV6-6 to TRBJ2-7; possibly TRBD2 for D (6 bases). The germline CDR1 and CDR2 sequences are MNHNY and SVGAGI (reference sequence). This CDR3 is built from 14 residues. With 4 bases removed from V and 3 bases from J, the gap between germline ends came to 13 bases.

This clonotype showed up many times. The CDR3: CASSSLSGRRFYEQFF. The DNA for the CDR3 is TGTGCCAGCAGTTCCCTTAGCGGGAGGAGGTTTTATGAGCAGTTCTTC. This rearrangement joins TRBV27 to TRBJ2-1; 10 bases fit TRBD2. Losses at the gene ends were 4 bases for V and 8 bases for J; bases not matched to a gene: 11. The CDR3 sequence is 16 residues long. Germline V CDR1 and CDR2: MNHEY, SMNVEV (reference sequence).

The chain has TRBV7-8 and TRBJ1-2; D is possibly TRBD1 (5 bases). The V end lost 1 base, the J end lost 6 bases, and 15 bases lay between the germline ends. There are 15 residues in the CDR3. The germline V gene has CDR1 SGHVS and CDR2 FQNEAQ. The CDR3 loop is CASSLVEARAHGYTF. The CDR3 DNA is TGTGCCAGCAGCTTAGTCGAGGCCAGGGCCCATGGCTACACCTTC.

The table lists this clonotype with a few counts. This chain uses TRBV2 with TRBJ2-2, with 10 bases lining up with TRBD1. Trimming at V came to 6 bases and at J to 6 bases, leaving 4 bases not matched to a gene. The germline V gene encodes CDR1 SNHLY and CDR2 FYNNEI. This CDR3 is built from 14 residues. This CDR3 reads CASSRQGASGELFF. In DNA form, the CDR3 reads TGTGCCAGCAGCCGACAGGGGGCCTCCGGGGAGCTGTTTTTT.

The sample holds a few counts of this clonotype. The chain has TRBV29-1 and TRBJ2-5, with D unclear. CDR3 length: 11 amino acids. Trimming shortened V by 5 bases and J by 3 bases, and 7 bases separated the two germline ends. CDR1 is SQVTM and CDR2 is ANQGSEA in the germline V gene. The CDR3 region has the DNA TGCAGCGTTTCCCACAAAGAGACCCAGTACTTC. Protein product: CSVSHKETQYF.

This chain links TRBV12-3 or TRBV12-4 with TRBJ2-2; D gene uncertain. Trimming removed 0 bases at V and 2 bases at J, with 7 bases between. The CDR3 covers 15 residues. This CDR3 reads CASSLATVNTGELFF. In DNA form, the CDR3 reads TGTGCCAGCAGTTTAGCGACTGTAAACACCGGGGAGCTGTTTTTT.

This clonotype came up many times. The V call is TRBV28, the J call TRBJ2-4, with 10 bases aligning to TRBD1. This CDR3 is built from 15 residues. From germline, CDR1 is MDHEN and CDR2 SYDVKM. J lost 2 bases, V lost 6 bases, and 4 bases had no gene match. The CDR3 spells CASSRQGATKNIQYF. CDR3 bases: TGTGCCAGCAGCCGACAGGGGGCGACCAAAAACATTCAGTACTTC.

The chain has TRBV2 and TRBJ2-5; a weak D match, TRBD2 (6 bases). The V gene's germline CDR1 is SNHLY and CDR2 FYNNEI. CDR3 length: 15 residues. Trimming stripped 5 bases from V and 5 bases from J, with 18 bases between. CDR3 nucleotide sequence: TGTGCCAGCAGTACCCGGGAGCTCCTCGGGGAGACCCAGTACTTC. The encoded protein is CASSTRELLGETQYF.

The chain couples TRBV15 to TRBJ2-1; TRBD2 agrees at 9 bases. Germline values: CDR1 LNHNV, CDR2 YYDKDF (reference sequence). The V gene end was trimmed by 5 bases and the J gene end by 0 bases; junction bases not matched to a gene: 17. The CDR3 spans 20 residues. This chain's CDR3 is CATSELPEGLALSSYNEQFF. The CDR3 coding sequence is TGTGCCACCAGCGAGCTCCCCGAGGGACTAGCTTTGAGCTCCTACAATGAGCAGTTCTTC.

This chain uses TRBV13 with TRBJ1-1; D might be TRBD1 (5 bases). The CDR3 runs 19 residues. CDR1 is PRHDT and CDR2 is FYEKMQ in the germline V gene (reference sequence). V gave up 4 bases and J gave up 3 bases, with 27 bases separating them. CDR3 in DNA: TGTGCCAGCAGCTCCTTTTCCGGGACCCGCTTTTCTGTGGACACTGAAGCTTTCTTT. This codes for CASSSFSGTRFSVDTEAFF.

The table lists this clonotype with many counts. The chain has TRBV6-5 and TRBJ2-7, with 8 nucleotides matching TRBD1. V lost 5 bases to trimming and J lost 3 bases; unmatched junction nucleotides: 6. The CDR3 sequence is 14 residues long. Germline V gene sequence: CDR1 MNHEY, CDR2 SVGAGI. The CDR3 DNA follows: TGTGCCAGCAGTCCTCGCGGGACAGGCTACGAGCAGTACTTC. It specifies CASSPRGTGYEQYF.

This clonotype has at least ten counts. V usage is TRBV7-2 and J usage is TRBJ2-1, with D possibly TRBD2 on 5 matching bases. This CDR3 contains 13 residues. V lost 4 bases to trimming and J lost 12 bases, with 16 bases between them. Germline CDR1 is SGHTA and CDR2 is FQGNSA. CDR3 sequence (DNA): TGTGCCAGCAGCTGGGCCTCAGCGGAGTTGCAGTTCTTC. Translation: CASSWASAELQFF. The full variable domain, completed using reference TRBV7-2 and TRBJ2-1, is GAGVSQSPSNKVTEKGKDVELRCDPISGHTALYWYRQSLGQGLEFLIYFQGNSAPDKSGLPSDRFSAERTGGSVSTLTIQRTQQEDSAVYLCASSWASAELQFFGPGTRLTVL.

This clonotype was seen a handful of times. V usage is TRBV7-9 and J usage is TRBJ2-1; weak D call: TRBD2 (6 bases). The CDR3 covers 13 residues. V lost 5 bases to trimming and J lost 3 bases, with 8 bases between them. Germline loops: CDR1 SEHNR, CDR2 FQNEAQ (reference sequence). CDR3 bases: TGTGCCAGCAGCCTGGGACTCTACAATGAGCAGTTCTTC. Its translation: CASSLGLYNEQFF.